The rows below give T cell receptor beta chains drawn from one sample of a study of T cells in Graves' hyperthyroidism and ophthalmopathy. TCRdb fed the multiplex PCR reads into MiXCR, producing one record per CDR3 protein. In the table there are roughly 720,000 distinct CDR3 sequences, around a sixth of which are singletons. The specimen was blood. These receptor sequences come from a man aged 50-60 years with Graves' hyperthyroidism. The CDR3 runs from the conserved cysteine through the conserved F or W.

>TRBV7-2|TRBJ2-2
CASSLSTGFLTGELFF
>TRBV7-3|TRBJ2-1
CASSFAGTGNEQFF
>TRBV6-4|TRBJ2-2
CASSDSGRAPGELFF
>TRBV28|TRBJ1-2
CASSSGFNYGCTF
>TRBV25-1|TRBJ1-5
CASSVHRQGGQPQHF
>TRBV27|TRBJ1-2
CASSLRVVGYGYTF
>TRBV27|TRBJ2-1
CASTSTSGRPRPGNEQFF
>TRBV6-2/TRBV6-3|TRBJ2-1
CASSTGGPYNEQFF
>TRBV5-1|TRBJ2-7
CASSLGGDMSEQYF
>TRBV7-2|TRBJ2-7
CASSPFRGPYEQYF
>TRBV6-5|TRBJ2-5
CASSYWADSQETQYF
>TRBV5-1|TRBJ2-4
CASSLDRAKNIQYF
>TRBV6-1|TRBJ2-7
CASSGGLAGAHYEQYF
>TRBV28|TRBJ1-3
CASSSPYSGLGNTIYF
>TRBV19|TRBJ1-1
CASSILDRGYTEAFF
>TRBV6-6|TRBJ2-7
CASSYSTAGLNAEQYF
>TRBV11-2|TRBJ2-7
CASSLLPGQATYEQYF
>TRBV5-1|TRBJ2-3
CASSPDPYGSASTDTQYF
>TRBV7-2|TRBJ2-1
CASSLRSVASSYNEQFF
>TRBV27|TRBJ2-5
CASSQTGLETQYF
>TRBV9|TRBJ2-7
CASSPGLVRVKDEQYF
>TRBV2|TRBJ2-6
CASRITGTGANVLTF
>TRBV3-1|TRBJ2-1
CASSHVRGDEQFF
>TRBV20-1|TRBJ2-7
CSASASPVSYEQYF
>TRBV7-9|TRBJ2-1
CASSDTTSGAKTSYNEQFF
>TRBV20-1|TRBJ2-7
CSARGGLHSYEQYF
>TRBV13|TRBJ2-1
CASSQGQGVSQFF
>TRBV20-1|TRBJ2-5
CSAEGRLAGTQETQYF
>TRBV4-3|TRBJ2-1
CASSQGSRTGRNEQFF
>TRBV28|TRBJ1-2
CASRAQGRLYGYTF
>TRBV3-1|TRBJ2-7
CASSPLLSYEQYF
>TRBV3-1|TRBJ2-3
CASNPLAGEGDTQYF
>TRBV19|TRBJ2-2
CASNRQGWNTGELFF
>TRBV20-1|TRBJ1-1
CSARDSISGEAFF
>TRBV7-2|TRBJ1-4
CASSRSKDRGTTNEKLFF
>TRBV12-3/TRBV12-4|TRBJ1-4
CASSVGSLSEKLFF
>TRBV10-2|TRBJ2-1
CASSESAGGSGDEQFF
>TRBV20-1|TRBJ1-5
CSARVAAHQPQHF
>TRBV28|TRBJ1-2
CASSPGAGSNYDYTF
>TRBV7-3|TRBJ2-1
CASSPMGGSSYNEQFF
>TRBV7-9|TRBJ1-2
CASSLVGRGPPLDYGYTF
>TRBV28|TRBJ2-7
CASSLEAAEQYF
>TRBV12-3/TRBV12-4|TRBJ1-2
CASSFRQRQDYGYTF
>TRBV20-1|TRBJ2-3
CSARDSGNPTDTQYF
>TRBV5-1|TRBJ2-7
CASSPIGTGNYEQYF
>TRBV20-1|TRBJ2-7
CSARGQGQGVSYEQYF
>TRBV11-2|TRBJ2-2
CASSPLRLALTGELFF
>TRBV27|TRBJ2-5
CASTGLAGGETQYF
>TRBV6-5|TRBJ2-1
CASSYSPGLEDNEQFF
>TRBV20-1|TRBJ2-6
CSARGTGHESGANVLTF